These T cell receptor beta chains were read from a single sample in a study of T cell repertoires in cytomegalovirus infection. One entry per CDR3 protein, called by TCRdb with MiXCR from the reads. The top ten clones hold about two fifths of a sample with about 470,000 distinct CDR3 sequences, under 45% of them seen once. For these TCRs, the target antigens are not known. The specimen comprised cultured PBMCs, sampled from culture after CMV antigen stimulation. The receptors were sampled from a human donor in good health (CMV status not recorded). Some clones in this sample may be carry-over from other donors' samples. The CDR3 runs from the conserved cysteine through the conserved F or W. The order of the fields is CDR3 protein, CDR3 DNA, J gene, V gene, D gene, clone size. D genes are given only for firm matches. The size of a clone is reported for some rows only, either as once, few or many, or as a class for expanded clones.

CASRAGGASYNEQFF TGTGCCAGCAGGGCCGGGGGGGCCTCCTACAATGAGCAGTTCTTC TRBJ2-1 TRBV27 TRBD2 -
CASSQDEGRGSGQYF TGCGCCAGCAGCCAAGACGAGGGGAGAGGGTCAGGGCAGTACTTC TRBJ2-7 TRBV4-1 - -
CASSGGASGSVEQFF TGTGCCAGCAGTGGGGGGGCTAGCGGGTCGGTTGAGCAGTTCTTC TRBJ2-1 TRBV6-1 TRBD2 -
CASSFPFSPLHF TGTGCCAGCAGCTTCCCTTTTTCACCCCTCCACTTT TRBJ1-6 TRBV7-2 - few
CASSLEAGGMDTQYF TGTGCCAGCAGCTTAGAGGCGGGAGGAATGGATACGCAGTATTTT TRBJ2-3 TRBV7-6 TRBD2 -
CASSYSADTGELFF TGTGCCAGCAGTTACTCGGCAGACACCGGGGAGCTGTTTTTT TRBJ2-2 TRBV6-6 - few
CASSTRGRGGAWSTEAFF TGTGCCAGCAGTACAAGGGGGAGGGGGGGCGCATGGAGCACTGAAGCTTTCTTT TRBJ1-1 TRBV28 - -
CASSQGTGVYQETQYF TGTGCCAGCAGCCAAGGGACAGGAGTCTACCAAGAGACCCAGTACTTC TRBJ2-5 TRBV14 TRBD1 -
CASSSSGNYGQYF TGTGCCAGCAGCTCTAGCGGGAATTACGGTCAGTACTTC TRBJ2-7 TRBV7-2 TRBD2 few
CASSPRSSYNSPLHF TGTGCCAGCTCACCACGGAGCTCCTATAATTCACCCCTCCACTTT TRBJ1-6 TRBV18 - -
CASSFLGLARQYF TGTGCCAGCAGTTTTCTCGGACTAGCGAGGCAGTACTTC TRBJ2-7 TRBV12-3/TRBV12-4 TRBD2 -
CASSLSGLYNEQFF TGTGCCAGCAGTTTATCTGGACTGTACAATGAGCAGTTCTTC TRBJ2-1 TRBV12-3/TRBV12-4 - once
CATSDRKRIEQFF TGTGCCACCAGTGATCGGAAAAGAATTGAGCAGTTCTTC TRBJ2-1 TRBV24-1 - -
CASSRRGAGFEKLFF TGTGCCAGCAGTCGGCGGGGGGCCGGATTTGAAAAACTGTTTTTT TRBJ1-4 TRBV6-2/TRBV6-3 - few
CACNGQGGQPQHF TGTGCCTGCAACGGACAGGGTGGGCAGCCCCAGCATTTT TRBJ1-5 TRBV30 TRBD1 -
CASSFSGETEAFF TGTGCCAGCAGTTTCTCCGGAGAAACTGAAGCTTTCTTT TRBJ1-1 TRBV27 - -
CASSSRDYGEQFF TGTGCCAGCAGCTCCCGGGACTACGGTGAGCAGTTCTTC TRBJ2-1 TRBV7-2 TRBD2 -
CASSRSGGQGYTF TGTGCCAGCAGTCGGAGCGGGGGGCAGGGCTACACCTTC TRBJ1-2 TRBV6-8 - -
CASSLGGQHQETQYF TGTGCCAGCAGCTTAGGAGGACAGCATCAAGAGACCCAGTACTTC TRBJ2-5 TRBV7-6 - -
CASSPPRPPGSSSNQPQHF TGTGCCAGCAGTCCCCCCCGTCCCCCCGGTAGTAGTAGCAATCAGCCCCAGCATTTT TRBJ1-5 TRBV27 - -
CASAPPFGANVLTF TGTGCCAGCGCACCACCGTTCGGGGCCAACGTCCTGACTTTC TRBJ2-6 TRBV2 - few
CATSPAAGSYEQYF TGTGCCACCAGCCCGGCGGCAGGCTCCTACGAGCAGTACTTC TRBJ2-7 TRBV15 - -
CASSLAQGGAYTEAFF TGCGCCAGCAGCTTGGCTCAGGGGGGGGCGTACACTGAAGCTTTCTTT TRBJ1-1 TRBV5-1 TRBD1 -